One and the same sample provided the 3 T cell receptor beta chains below, sequenced in a study of CDR3 diversity in severe acne. One entry per CDR3 protein results from TCRdb running MiXCR on the PCR reads. The sample contains about 100,000 distinct CDR3 sequences, approximately 47% of which appear only once. The specimen sequenced was blood. These receptors were collected from a male donor with acne.

This chain connects TRBV20-1 to TRBJ2-7, with 14 nucleotides matching TRBD2. This CDR3 spans 16 amino acids. V was pared by 0 bases and J by 7 bases, with 8 bases of the junction left unmatched. Germline V gene data show CDR1 as DFQATT and CDR2 as SNEGSKA (reference sequence). The CDR3 region has the DNA TGCAGTGCTAGAGATCGGACTAGCGGGAGGCACAATGAGCAGTACTTC. Amino acids: CSARDRTSGRHNEQYF.

This clonotype was seen a single time. V is TRBV10-3 and J is TRBJ2-7; weak D call: TRBD1 (7 bases). Looked up from germline, CDR1 is ENHRY and CDR2 is SYGVKD. Deletions cut 10 bases from V and 3 bases from J, with 19 bases between. The length of the CDR3 is 14 residues. Here the CDR3 DNA reads TGTGCCAGCAGCCACGCGGGACAGCTCTACGAGCAGTACTTC. Its translation: CASSHAGQLYEQYF.

The chain uses TRBV19 and TRBJ2-3; 12 bases are shared with TRBD2. With 3 bases clipped from V and 11 bases from J, the junction kept 9 bases outside the gene matches. This CDR3 region has 15 residues. Germline lookup yields CDR1 LNHDA and CDR2 SQIVND (reference sequence). In DNA form, the CDR3 reads TGTGCCAGTAGTATTGGGACTAGCGGGTACAATGAGCAGTATTTT. It encodes CASSIGTSGYNEQYF.